This T cell receptor beta chain was recovered during a study of T cells in Graves' hyperthyroidism and ophthalmopathy (dated by TCRdb to between 2017 and 2020). Background on the whole study: Peripheral blood was sampled at the time of initial diagnosis, prior to any treatment. In several Graves' hyperthyroidism patients, the study also compared T-cell repertoires from thyroid tissue with T-cell repertoires from blood. The 100 or so discovery patients were divided at random into training and test sets in a 7:3 ratio. Prospective prediction of ophthalmopathy was tested in an independent validation cohort consisting of fewer than 20 hyperthyroidism patients and 15 to 17 patients who later progressed to ophthalmopathy. A discovery cohort of roughly 100 patients, roughly 45 with Graves' ophthalmopathy and fewer than 65 with stable Graves' hyperthyroidism, was used to find distinguishing TCR V-J signatures. The paper reports TCR Vbeta CDR3 sequencing of 135 peripheral blood samples: approximately 43 ophthalmopathy, under 85 hyperthyroidism and approximately 17 progressor patients. After sampling, hyperthyroidism patients received methimazole starting at 30 mg daily, and ophthalmopathy patients received high-dose intravenous methylprednisolone.

What the study reported, not specific to this receptor: Sample size was not statistically predetermined, and blinding of investigators to group allocation was not performed. During validation, the model predicted progression to ophthalmopathy a median of approximately six months ahead of onset, with roughly 65% sensitivity and under 85% specificity. Most expanded thyroid clonotypes (frequency above 0.001) were also detected in blood, suggesting blood repertoires may reflect thyroid immune responses. A 13 V-J signature model separated ophthalmopathy from stable hyperthyroidism, with nearly 90% sensitivity and 81.08% specificity in cross-validation and 80%/75% in testing.

This clonotype was counted ten times or more. There is no known antigen for this receptor. Base qualities are not provided; no much larger clone lies one nucleotide away. Amplification of TCR beta CDR3 regions was carried out from RNA transcripts. The first round of RT-PCR for the TCR CDR3 was performed with the HTBI primer set and the Qiagen OneStep RT-PCR kit. Libraries were constructed in a second round of multiplex PCR, after which size selection and purification were carried out. The libraries were sequenced on an Illumina HiSeq2000 using paired-end 100 bp reads. The authors' pipeline ran thus. SOAPnuke was used to process the raw data, with reads discarded if the reads contained adapters or uncalled bases, had a mean Phred below 15, or lacked an exact constant-primer or identifier match. High-quality paired reads were merged using COPE v1.2.5, and each unique nucleotide sequence was defined as a clonotype. MiTCR v1.1 was used to align clonotypes to the IMGT TRBV, TRBD and TRBJ reference segments. Analysis was restricted to V-J combinations with a frequency above 0.0001, which covered 99.2% of repertoires. A TCS score was defined as the ratio between F50 (clonal expansion) and ExV (chaos), using BLOSUM62-based TCRdist between CDR3 peptides within each V-J. Welch's t-statistics and random forest reduced fewer than 550 V-J features to 13, which were used in a naive Bayes classifier (R e1071). TCRdb's own reprocessing of the public reads used fastp at Q25 and MiXCR and kept productive beta chains. Merged by CDR3 protein, the rows form single entries marked with the most common genes and DNA. The V and J calls come from TCRdb's annotation, not from the publication. This sample is represented by 600,000 to 650,000 distinct CDR3 sequences; roughly 15% of them were singletons. The top ten hold 3.5% to 4% of the sample.

As encoded in the germline V gene (reference sequence), CDR1 is MNHEY while CDR2 is SMNVEV. Its CDR3 holds 14 amino acids, cysteine through phenylalanine. Just the 42-base CDR3 DNA is kept, in frame starting at base 1. From V the trimming removes 6 bases and from J it removes 5 bases, while the gene matches leave 9 bases of the junction unaccounted for. Stable Graves' hyperthyroidism was defined as the absence of progression to ophthalmopathy over 18 months of follow-up. Hyperthyroidism patients were newly diagnosed, had a disease duration of under 2 months, and were aged 18 to 65 years. Any patient with an uncontrolled infection, another autoimmune disease, pregnancy or lactation was excluded. Diagnoses were established on the basis of clinical symptoms, serum thyroxine and TRAb, thyroid ultrasound, and orbital computed tomography. Ficoll-Paque density gradient centrifugation was used to isolate PBMCs from about 9.4 ml of fresh peripheral blood. Trizol reagent was used to extract total RNA, and RNA quality was then checked on an Agilent 2100 Bioanalyzer.

The chain is assembled from TRBV27 and TRBJ1-1, with 7 bases aligning to TRBD1. Material for sequencing was blood. This TCR was recovered from a woman aged 25-40 years with Graves' hyperthyroidism. The CDR3 protein sequence reads: CASRVQGVGTEAFF. The DNA reads as follows: TGTGCCAGCAGAGTTCAGGGGGTTGGGACTGAAGCTTTCTTT.